This T cell receptor (beta chain) was sequenced in a study of T cell responses to AZD1222 COVID-19 vaccine. Points from the study as a whole: After two AZD1222 doses, spike-specific TCR breadth and depth rose versus day 0. Only after the peak T cell response were repertoires sampled. It should be noted that donors were predominantly white British and more often female, and clonal diversity was possibly underestimated. As reported, nearly half of all spike-specific TCRs target variant regions that are unmutated.

This clone was recorded a few times. Its antigen remains unknown. CDR1 is MDHEN and CDR2 is SYDVKM in the germline V gene. This CDR3 contains 14 residues. Trimming cost V 2 bases and J 7 bases; bases outside gene matches: 4. The method was immunoSEQ multiplex PCR; TCRdb's version includes in-frame clones alone and lacks a portion of them. Of approximately 160,000 clones listed, 88% are singletons. The source is an adult in good health. The sample in question was peripheral blood, obtained on day 0 of AZD1222 vaccination. The chain has TRBV28 and TRBJ1-4, with 7 bases identical to TRBD1. The CDR3 loop reads CASSLRQGSEKLFF. CDR3 nucleotides: TGTGCCAGCAGTTTAAGACAGGGTAGTGAAAAACTGTTTTTT.